Reported below is one T cell receptor beta chain. Antigen unknown. The CDR3 runs 16 residues. Germline trimming cut 5 bases from V and 4 bases from J; bases unmatched to any gene: 7. CDR1 and CDR2 (germline): LNHDA, SQIVND (reference sequence). The PCR had 60 Vbeta and 13 Jbeta primers. The data were produced by immunoSEQ multiplex PCR, yet TCRdb's version contains in-frame clones alone and is incomplete. The sample yields about 120,000 clones, roughly 70% seen once. This record belongs to a study of cytomegalovirus exposure and HLA in healthy donors. The study, taken as a whole, reports: Altogether, 164 TCR beta chains were recorded as cytomegalovirus-associated.

The origin of this receptor is a woman between 40 and 55 years old in good health and CMV-seropositive. Sequencing was performed on PBMCs. The V gene is TRBV19, the J gene TRBJ2-1; 11 positions agree with TRBD2. The CDR3 loop reads CASSSDSGRVYNEQFF. The CDR3 DNA reads as TGTGCCAGTAGTTCTGATAGCGGGAGGGTTTACAATGAGCAGTTCTTC.